Sequencing of this T cell receptor (beta chain) was carried out in a study of T cells in Graves' hyperthyroidism and ophthalmopathy. V shed 1 base, J shed 2 bases, and the junction held 6 bases outside the gene matches. CDR3 length: 15 amino acids. In germline, CDR1 is SGHNT, CDR2 YYREEE (reference sequence). PBMCs were collected from an approximately 9.2 ml volume of fresh peripheral blood. TCR beta CDR3 regions were amplified from RNA transcripts. The TCR CDR3 was amplified in a first-round RT-PCR using the HTBI primer set. TCRdb reprocessed the multiplex PCR reads via MiXCR and lists one record per CDR3 protein. Of more than 300,000 distinct CDR3 sequences listed, roughly an eighth are singletons.

The specimen sequenced was blood. The sequence derives from a woman aged 18-29 years with Graves' hyperthyroidism. V and J are TRBV5-4 and TRBJ2-7, with 7 nucleotides matching TRBD2. The CDR3 DNA follows: TGTGCCAGCAGCTTGTCTAGCGGAGGGACCTACGAGCAGTACTTC. Translation: CASSLSSGGTYEQYF.